The next 9 T cell receptor beta chains were all read from a single sample in a study of blood T cell repertoires in COVID-19. Using immunoSEQ multiplex PCR, the repertoire was profiled, and TCRdb retains in-frame clones only, with some absent. The sample has a few hundred thousand clones, roughly 88% seen once; the top ten hold 1.5% to 2%. Input material: PBMCs or T cells enriched from blood (not recorded which). The source is a woman aged 45-65 years who had recovered from COVID-19.

J is TRBJ2-2 and V is TRBV5-1; 10 nucleotides align to TRBD2. The CDR3 spans 15 residues. Germline CDR1 is SGHRS and CDR2 is YFSETQ. Trimming at V came to 0 bases and at J to 7 bases, leaving 3 bases not matched to a gene. CDR3 sequence (DNA): TGCGCCAGCAGCTTGGGTAGGACTAGCGGCGGGGAGCTGTTTTTT. Protein product: CASSLGRTSGGELFF.

The J gene is TRBJ2-7, the V gene TRBV28, with 13 bases aligning to TRBD2. The V segment lost 4 bases and the J segment 5 bases; nucleotides outside the gene matches: 5. The CDR3 has 15 residues. Germline assignment: CDR1 MDHEN and CDR2 SYDVKM. For the CDR3, the DNA is TGTGCCAGCAGTTCGCCGACTAGCGGGAGGCACGAGCAGTACTTC. The encoded protein is CASSSPTSGRHEQYF.

V gene TRBV9 combines with J gene TRBJ2-2; possibly TRBD2 for D (5 bases). The CDR3 extends over 16 amino acids. Trimming shortened V by 4 bases and J by 6 bases, and 19 bases separated the two germline ends. CDR1 and CDR2 (germline): SGDLS, YYNGEE. This CDR3 is CASSPEGVVNAGELFF. CDR3 nucleotides: TGTGCCAGCAGCCCCGAGGGCGTCGTCAACGCCGGGGAGCTGTTTTTT.

The chain joins TRBV7-2 to TRBJ2-2; D is perhaps TRBD2 (6 bases). Germline V gene lookup returns CDR1 SGHTA and CDR2 FQGNSA. This CDR3 has 17 amino acids. The V end lost 3 bases, the J end lost 0 bases, and 14 bases lay between the germline ends. The CDR3 DNA is TGTGCCAGCAGCTTTTCCTCGGCGGGATCGAACACCGGGGAGCTGTTTTTT. Encoded protein: CASSFSSAGSNTGELFF.

The V gene is TRBV2, the J gene TRBJ2-2, with 10 bases fitting TRBD2. The CDR3 extends over 17 amino acids. V was clipped by 1 base and J by 4 bases; unmatched bases: 6. Germline V gene lookup returns CDR1 SNHLY and CDR2 FYNNEI. In DNA, the CDR3 is TGTGCCAGCAGTGAAGGAGCAGCGGGAGGGGGCACCGGGGAGCTGTTTTTT. Its protein product is CASSEGAAGGGTGELFF.

This clone was seen once. The chain carries TRBV5-1 and TRBJ1-1; the D gene is possibly TRBD1 (5 bases). The V and J ends lost 2 bases and 4 bases respectively, with 12 bases between them. Germline-derived CDR1 and CDR2 are SGHRS and YFSETQ. The CDR3 is 14 amino acids. CDR3 nucleotides: TGCGCCAGCAGCTTCCAGGGCTTAGCCACTGAAGCTTTCTTT. As protein: CASSFQGLATEAFF.

The V call is TRBV6-5, the J call TRBJ2-7; D is undetermined. V was shortened by 0 bases and J by 5 bases, with 17 bases between the two germline ends. Germline-derived CDR1 and CDR2 are MNHEY and SVGAGI. The CDR3 is made up of 16 amino acids. The CDR3 spells CASSYSLGVSNNEQYF. CDR3 DNA: TGTGCCAGCAGTTACTCGCTGGGCGTCTCTAACAACGAGCAGTACTTC.

The rearrangement links TRBV28 to TRBJ1-5, with a tentative D call TRBD1 (6 bases). The CDR3 totals 14 residues. V was clipped by 7 bases and J by 3 bases, with 13 bases between them. Germline CDR1 is MDHEN and CDR2 is SYDVKM. CDR3 in amino acids: CASKRGWDNQPQHF. Here the CDR3 DNA reads TGTGCCAGCAAGAGGGGGTGGGACAATCAGCCCCAGCATTTT.

CDR3 sequence: CASSRGGSSSYNEQFF. The DNA of the CDR3 is TGTGCCAGCAGCCGGGGAGGGAGTAGCTCCTACAATGAGCAGTTCTTC. This chain uses TRBV5-4 with TRBJ2-1; 7 bases agree with TRBD2. CDR1 is SGHNT, CDR2 YYREEE, per germline (reference sequence). The CDR3 totals 16 residues. J was trimmed by 0 bases and V by 4 bases; bases with no gene match: 7.